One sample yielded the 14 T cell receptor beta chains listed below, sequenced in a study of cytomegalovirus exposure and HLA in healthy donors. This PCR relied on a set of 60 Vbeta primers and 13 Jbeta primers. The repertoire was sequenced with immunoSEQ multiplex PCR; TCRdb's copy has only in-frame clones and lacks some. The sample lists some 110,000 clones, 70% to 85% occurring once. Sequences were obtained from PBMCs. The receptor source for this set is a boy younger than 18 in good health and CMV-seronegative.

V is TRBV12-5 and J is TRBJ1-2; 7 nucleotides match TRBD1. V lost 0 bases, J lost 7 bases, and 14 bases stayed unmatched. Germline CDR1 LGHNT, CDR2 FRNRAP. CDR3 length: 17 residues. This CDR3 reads CASGLVRIEGAGSGYTF. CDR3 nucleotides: TGTGCTAGTGGTTTGGTACGGATCGAGGGGGCAGGGAGTGGCTACACCTTC.

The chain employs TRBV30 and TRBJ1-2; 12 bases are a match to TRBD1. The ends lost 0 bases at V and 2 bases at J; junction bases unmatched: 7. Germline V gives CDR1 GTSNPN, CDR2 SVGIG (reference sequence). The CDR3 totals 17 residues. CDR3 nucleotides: TGTGCCTGGAGTGTGGGGACAGGGGGCGCGGTGAACTATGGCTACACCTTC. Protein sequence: CAWSVGTGGAVNYGYTF. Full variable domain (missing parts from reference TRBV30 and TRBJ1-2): SQTIHQWPATLVQPVGSPLSLECTVEGTSNPNLYWYRQAAGRGLQLLFYSVGIGQISSEVPQNLSASRPQDRQFILSSKKLLLSDSGFYLCAWSVGTGGAVNYGYTFGSGTRLTVV.

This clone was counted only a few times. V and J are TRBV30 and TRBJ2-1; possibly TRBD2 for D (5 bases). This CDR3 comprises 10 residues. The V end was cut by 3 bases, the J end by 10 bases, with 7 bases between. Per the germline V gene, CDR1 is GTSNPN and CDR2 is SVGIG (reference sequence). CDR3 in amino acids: CAWSKREQFF. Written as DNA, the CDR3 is TGTGCCTGGAGCAAGCGGGAGCAGTTCTTC.

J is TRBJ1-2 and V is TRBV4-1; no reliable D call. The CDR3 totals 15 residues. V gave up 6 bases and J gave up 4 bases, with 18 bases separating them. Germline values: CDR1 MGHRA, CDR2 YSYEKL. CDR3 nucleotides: TGCGCCAGCAGTCCACTAGGCGTAAGACGCTATGGCTACACCTTC. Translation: CASSPLGVRRYGYTF.

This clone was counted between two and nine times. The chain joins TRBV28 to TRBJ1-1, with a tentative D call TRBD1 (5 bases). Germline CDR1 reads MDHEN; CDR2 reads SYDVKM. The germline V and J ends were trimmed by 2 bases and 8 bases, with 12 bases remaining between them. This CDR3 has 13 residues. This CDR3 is CASSLPGHPEAFF. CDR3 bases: TGTGCCAGCAGTTTACCCGGACACCCCGAAGCTTTCTTT. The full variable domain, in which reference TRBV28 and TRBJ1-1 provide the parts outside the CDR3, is DVKVTQSSRYLVKRTGEKVFLECVQDMDHENMFWYRQDPGLGLRLIYFSYDVKMKEKGDIPEGYSVSREKKERFSLILESASTNQTSMYLCASSLPGHPEAFFGQGTRLTVV.

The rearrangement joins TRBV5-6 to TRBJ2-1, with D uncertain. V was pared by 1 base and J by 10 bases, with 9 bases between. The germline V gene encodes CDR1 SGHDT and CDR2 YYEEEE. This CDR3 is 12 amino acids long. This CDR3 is CASSLLLWEQFF. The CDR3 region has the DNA TGTGCCAGCAGCTTGTTACTTTGGGAGCAGTTCTTC.

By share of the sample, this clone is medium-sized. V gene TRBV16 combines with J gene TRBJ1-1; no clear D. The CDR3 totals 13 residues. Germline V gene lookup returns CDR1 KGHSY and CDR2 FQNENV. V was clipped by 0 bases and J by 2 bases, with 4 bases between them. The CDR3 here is CASSQSHNTEAFF. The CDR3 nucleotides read TGTGCCAGCAGCCAATCACACAACACTGAAGCTTTCTTT.

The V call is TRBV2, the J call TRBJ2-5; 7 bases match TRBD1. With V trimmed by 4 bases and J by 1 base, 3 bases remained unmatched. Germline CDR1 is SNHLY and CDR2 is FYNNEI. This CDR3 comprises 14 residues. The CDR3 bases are TGTGCCAGCAGTGCCGACAGGGTCCAAGAGACCCAGTACTTC. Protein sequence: CASSADRVQETQYF.

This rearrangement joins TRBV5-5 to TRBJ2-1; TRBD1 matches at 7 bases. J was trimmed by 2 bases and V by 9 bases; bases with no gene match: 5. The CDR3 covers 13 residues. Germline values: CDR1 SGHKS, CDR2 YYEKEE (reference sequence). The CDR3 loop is CATSTGTYNEQFF. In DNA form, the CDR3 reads TGTGCCACTTCGACAGGGACCTACAATGAGCAGTTCTTC.

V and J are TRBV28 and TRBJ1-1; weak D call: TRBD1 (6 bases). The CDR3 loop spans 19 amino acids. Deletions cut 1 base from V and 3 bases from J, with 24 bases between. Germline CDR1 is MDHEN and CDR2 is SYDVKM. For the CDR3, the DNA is TGTGCCAGCAGTTTATCTACTCCTCGAGATGAGGGGGACCACACTGAAGCTTTCTTT. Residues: CASSLSTPRDEGDHTEAFF.

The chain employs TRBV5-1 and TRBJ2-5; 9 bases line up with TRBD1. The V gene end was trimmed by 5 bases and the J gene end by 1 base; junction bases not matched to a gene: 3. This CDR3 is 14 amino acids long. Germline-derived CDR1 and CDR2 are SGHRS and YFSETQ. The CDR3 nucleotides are TGCGCCAGCAGATGGGACAGGGCCCAAGAGACCCAGTACTTC. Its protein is CASRWDRAQETQYF.

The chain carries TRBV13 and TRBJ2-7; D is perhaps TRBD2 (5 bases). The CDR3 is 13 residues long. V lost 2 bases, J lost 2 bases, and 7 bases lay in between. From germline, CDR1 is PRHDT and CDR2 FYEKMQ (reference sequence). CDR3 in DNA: TGTGCCAGCAGCTTACACGGGGCCTACGAGCAGTACTTC. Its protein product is CASSLHGAYEQYF.

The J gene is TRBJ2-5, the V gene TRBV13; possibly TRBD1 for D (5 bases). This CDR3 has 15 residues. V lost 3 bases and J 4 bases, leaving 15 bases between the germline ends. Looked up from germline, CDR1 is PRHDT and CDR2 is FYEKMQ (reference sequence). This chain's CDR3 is CASSFEGQGRETQYF. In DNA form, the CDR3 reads TGTGCCAGCAGCTTTGAAGGGCAGGGTAGAGAGACCCAGTACTTC. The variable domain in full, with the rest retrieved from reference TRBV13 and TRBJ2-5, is AAGVIQSPRHLIKEKRETATLKCYPIPRHDTVYWYQQGPGQDPQFLISFYEKMQSDKGSIPDRFSAQQFSDYHSELNMSSLELGDSALYFCASSFEGQGRETQYFGPGTRLLVL.

CDR3 residues: CASSPRGEGNQPQHF. CDR3 nucleotides: TGTGCCAGCAGCCCCCGGGGAGAGGGCAATCAGCCCCAGCATTTT. V gene TRBV6-5 combines with J gene TRBJ1-5; D is uncertain. This CDR3 contains 15 residues. In germline, CDR1 is MNHEY, CDR2 SVGAGI. V lost 6 bases to trimming and J lost 2 bases, with 14 bases between them.